The entry that follows covers one TCR beta chain sequence. There is no known antigen for this receptor. No much larger clonotype is one base removed from it; base qualities were not supplied. This record comes from a study of blood T cell repertoires in COVID-19 (TCRdb year 2020). About the investigation overall: Collaborator samples came from the United States, Italy and Spain and covered acute and convalescent phases of COVID-19. The prospective study material was composed of cDNA or gDNA derived from T cells, B-cell-depleted T cells, or PBMCs. Deeply sampled blood TCRbeta repertoires from subjects exposed to, actively infected with, or recovered from COVID-19 were included in the dataset. A freely available public database, intended as a resource for researchers studying the immune response to SARS-CoV-2, is where the repertoires were released. The samples were drawn from two sources: the first 160 participants of the ongoing ImmuneRACE study, and 1,000 to 1,500 subjects contributed by 6 global collaborators. A de-identified subject ID, COVID-19 status, age in years and sex were almost always included in the sample metadata. Where available, HLA class I and class II types were obtained from metadata supplied by the sample provider rather than from assay-based typing. Study-wide conclusions, independent of this receptor: The amount of clinical and demographic metadata varied by source and participant and was provided uncurated.

TCRbeta CDR3 regions were amplified from genomic DNA by means of the immunoSEQ Assay, a bias-controlled multiplex PCR. The original methods were these. The number of nucleated cells in each sample was estimated from the amplification of reference gene primers within the assay. To quantify the absolute abundance of each unique TCRbeta CDR3 rearrangement, sequence reads were collapsed and filtered. For each sample, productive Simpson clonality was calculated as the square root of Simpson's diversity index over productive rearrangements. TCRdb provides this immuneACCESS table in a form limited to in-frame rearrangements. Some clones are lacking; in checked studies, under half of them reflect an unresolved V gene, and why the rest are absent is not known. From that table come the V and J calls and clone size; the DNA was used to work out D and trimming. Across this sample there are some 150,000 clones, with 87% seen only once. The biggest ten clones account for about 4.2% of the sample.

Collaborating institutions collected whole blood in K2EDTA tubes following their own protocols. Collaborator samples were shipped for TCRbeta analysis as frozen whole blood, isolated PBMCs, or DNA extracted from either sample type. This TCR was sampled from a woman in her sixties with active or convalescent COVID-19. The specimen sequenced was peripheral blood.

The CDR3 sequence is CASSFLVLANTGELFF. Here is the DNA: TGTGCCAGCAGCTTCTTGGTACTCGCGAACACCGGGGAGCTGTTTTTT. The chain uses TRBV5-8 and TRBJ2-2, with the D gene call left open. CDR1 and CDR2 are read off the germline V gene as SGHTS and YDEGEE. The CDR3 measures 16 amino acids from cysteine to phenylalanine. Just the 48-base CDR3 DNA is kept, in frame starting at base 1. V is cut by 2 bases and J by 0 bases, and the space between the germline ends is 11 bases.